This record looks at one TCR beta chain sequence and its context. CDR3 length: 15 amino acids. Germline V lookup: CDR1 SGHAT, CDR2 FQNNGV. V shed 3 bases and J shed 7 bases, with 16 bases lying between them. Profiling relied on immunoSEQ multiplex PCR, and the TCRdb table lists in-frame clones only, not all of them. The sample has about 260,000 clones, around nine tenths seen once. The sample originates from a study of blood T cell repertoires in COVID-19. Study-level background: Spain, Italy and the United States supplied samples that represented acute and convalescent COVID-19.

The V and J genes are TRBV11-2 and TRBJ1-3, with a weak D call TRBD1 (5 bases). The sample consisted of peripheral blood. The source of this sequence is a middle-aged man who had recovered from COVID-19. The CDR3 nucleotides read TGTGCCAGCAGCTTTACCGACAGTCTAAGGAACACCATATATTTT. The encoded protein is CASSFTDSLRNTIYF. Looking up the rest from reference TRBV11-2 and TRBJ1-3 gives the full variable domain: EAGVAQSPRYKIIEKRQSVAFWCNPISGHATLYWYQQILGQGPKLLIQFQNNGVVDDSQLPKDRFSAERLKGVDSTLKIQPAKLEDSAVYLCASSFTDSLRNTIYFGEGSWLTVV.